This is a list of T cell receptor beta chains from one sample in a study of CD8 T cells in ankylosing spondylitis. TCRdb called the 5' RACE reads again in MiXCR, with one record for every CDR3 protein. The sample holds 200,000 to 250,000 distinct CDR3 sequences, about 7.3% seen once. Sequenced input: blood, either unsorted or a sorted T cell fraction (not recorded which). The source of these receptors is a male donor with ankylosing spondylitis. The CDR3 runs from the conserved cysteine through the conserved F or W. The D gene is left open where the match is weak. Clone sizes are given selectively: once, few, many, or a class where the clone is expanded.

clone_size: .; v_call: TRBV4-3; j_call: TRBJ2-5; d_call: .; cdr3_aa: CASSQEFGRGGGETQYF; cdr3_nt: TGCGCCAGCAGCCAAGAATTTGGGAGGGGGGGCGGAGAGACCCAGTACTTC
clone_size: many; v_call: TRBV6-5; j_call: TRBJ2-3; d_call: .; cdr3_aa: CASSLTRGISDTQYF; cdr3_nt: TGTGCCAGCAGTTTGACCCGAGGGATATCAGATACGCAGTATTTT
clone_size: many; v_call: TRBV5-5; j_call: TRBJ2-7; d_call: TRBD2; cdr3_aa: CASSWTSGSYEQYF; cdr3_nt: TGTGCCAGCAGTTGGACTAGCGGATCCTACGAGCAGTACTTC
clone_size: .; v_call: TRBV15; j_call: TRBJ1-2; d_call: .; cdr3_aa: CATSRDRGGYTF; cdr3_nt: TGTGCCACCAGCAGAGATCGAGGGGGCTACACCTTC
clone_size: many; v_call: TRBV6-1; j_call: TRBJ2-7; d_call: .; cdr3_aa: CASGTRAGVTEQYF; cdr3_nt: TGTGCCAGCGGGACCCGTGCAGGGGTAACCGAGCAGTACTTC
clone_size: .; v_call: TRBV15; j_call: TRBJ2-7; d_call: .; cdr3_aa: CATSRDGNYEQYF; cdr3_nt: TGTGCCACCAGCAGAGATGGGAACTACGAGCAGTACTTC
clone_size: .; v_call: TRBV20-1; j_call: TRBJ2-1; d_call: .; cdr3_aa: CSARSTELPYNEQFF; cdr3_nt: TGCAGTGCCCGGAGTACGGAACTCCCTTACAATGAGCAGTTCTTC
clone_size: many; v_call: TRBV6-5; j_call: TRBJ2-7; d_call: .; cdr3_aa: CASSYSISYEQYF; cdr3_nt: TGTGCCAGCAGTTACTCCATATCCTACGAGCAGTACTTC
clone_size: .; v_call: TRBV28; j_call: TRBJ2-1; d_call: TRBD2; cdr3_aa: CASSAGDGKYNEQFF; cdr3_nt: TGTGCCAGCAGCGCGGGAGATGGGAAATACAATGAGCAGTTCTTC
clone_size: .; v_call: TRBV6-6; j_call: TRBJ1-5; d_call: .; cdr3_aa: CASSYSRVKPQHF; cdr3_nt: TGTGCCAGCAGTTACTCTAGGGTAAAGCCCCAGCATTTT
clone_size: many; v_call: TRBV4-3; j_call: TRBJ1-4; d_call: .; cdr3_aa: CASSQDPRQVDEKLFF; cdr3_nt: TGCGCCAGCAGCCAAGATCCGCGACAGGTGGATGAAAAACTGTTTTTT
clone_size: .; v_call: TRBV20-1; j_call: TRBJ1-2; d_call: .; cdr3_aa: CSAGPGALQGYGYSF; cdr3_nt: TGCAGTGCAGGCCCCGGGGCCCTTCAAGGGTATGGCTACTCCTTC
clone_size: many; v_call: TRBV28; j_call: TRBJ2-3; d_call: .; cdr3_aa: CASISRGGTDTQYF; cdr3_nt: TGTGCCAGCATATCGCGGGGTGGTACAGATACGCAGTATTTT
clone_size: few; v_call: TRBV6-1; j_call: TRBJ2-7; d_call: TRBD2; cdr3_aa: CASSEGLSGRAMYEQYF; cdr3_nt: TGTGCCAGCAGTGAAGGTCTTAGCGGGAGGGCCATGTACGAGCAGTACTTC
clone_size: many; v_call: TRBV6-5; j_call: TRBJ2-1; d_call: .; cdr3_aa: CATFDNEQFF; cdr3_nt: TGTGCCACCTTCGACAATGAGCAGTTCTTC
clone_size: few; v_call: TRBV7-6; j_call: TRBJ2-2; d_call: .; cdr3_aa: CASSLERVSGELFF; cdr3_nt: TGTGCTAGCAGCTTAGAAAGGGTGTCCGGGGAGCTGTTTTTT
clone_size: .; v_call: TRBV25-1; j_call: TRBJ1-1; d_call: TRBD1; cdr3_aa: CASRDRGGTEAFF; cdr3_nt: TGTGCCAGCAGGGACAGGGGGGGAACTGAAGCTTTCTTT
clone_size: few; v_call: TRBV27; j_call: TRBJ2-2; d_call: TRBD1; cdr3_aa: CASSLTGGAIGELFF; cdr3_nt: TGTGCCAGCAGTTTAACAGGGGGCGCAATCGGGGAGCTGTTTTTT
clone_size: .; v_call: TRBV6-1; j_call: TRBJ2-7; d_call: .; cdr3_aa: CASSKFRGYEQYF; cdr3_nt: TGTGCCAGCAGTAAGTTCCGCGGTTACGAGCAGTACTTC
clone_size: many; v_call: TRBV3-1; j_call: TRBJ2-3; d_call: .; cdr3_aa: CASSQTLAADTQYF; cdr3_nt: TGTGCCAGCAGCCAAACCCTAGCCGCAGATACGCAGTATTTT
clone_size: few; v_call: TRBV5-1; j_call: TRBJ2-2; d_call: .; cdr3_aa: CASSFKTGRNPGELFF; cdr3_nt: TGCGCCAGCAGCTTTAAGACAGGCAGGAATCCCGGGGAGCTGTTTTTT
clone_size: few; v_call: TRBV7-9; j_call: TRBJ2-1; d_call: .; cdr3_aa: CASSLDRVNEQFF; cdr3_nt: TGTGCCAGCAGCTTAGACAGGGTCAATGAGCAGTTCTTC
clone_size: many; v_call: TRBV27; j_call: TRBJ2-1; d_call: .; cdr3_aa: CASSLSPGSTNEQFF; cdr3_nt: TGTGCCAGCAGTTTATCTCCGGGTAGCACCAATGAGCAGTTCTTC
clone_size: many; v_call: TRBV20-1; j_call: TRBJ2-1; d_call: .; cdr3_aa: CSAREGGIGNEQFF; cdr3_nt: TGCAGTGCTAGAGAGGGCGGTATCGGTAATGAGCAGTTCTTC
clone_size: many; v_call: TRBV28; j_call: TRBJ1-1; d_call: .; cdr3_aa: CASRGGSEAFF; cdr3_nt: TGTGCCAGCCGAGGGGGGTCTGAAGCTTTCTTT
clone_size: many; v_call: TRBV27; j_call: TRBJ1-2; d_call: TRBD1; cdr3_aa: CASSYGQGAAIYGYTF; cdr3_nt: TGTGCCAGCAGTTACGGACAGGGGGCAGCAATCTATGGCTACACCTTC
clone_size: many; v_call: TRBV19; j_call: TRBJ2-5; d_call: .; cdr3_aa: CASTPRAGQRQNQETQYF; cdr3_nt: TGTGCCAGTACCCCCCGAGCTGGTCAACGGCAGAACCAAGAGACCCAGTACTTC
clone_size: many; v_call: TRBV28; j_call: TRBJ2-2; d_call: .; cdr3_aa: CASTPTNTGELFF; cdr3_nt: TGTGCCAGCACGCCAACGAACACCGGGGAGCTGTTTTTT
clone_size: once; v_call: TRBV12-3/TRBV12-4; j_call: TRBJ2-2; d_call: .; cdr3_aa: CASTAAGEAGELFF; cdr3_nt: TGTGCCAGCACCGCGGCGGGTGAGGCCGGGGAGCTGTTTTTT
clone_size: few; v_call: TRBV29-1; j_call: TRBJ1-2; d_call: TRBD1; cdr3_aa: CSVVGGEGANGYTF; cdr3_nt: TGCAGCGTTGTGGGGGGGGAGGGGGCTAATGGCTACACCTTC
clone_size: many; v_call: TRBV29-1; j_call: TRBJ1-4; d_call: TRBD1; cdr3_aa: CSVALMDREVEKLFF; cdr3_nt: TGCAGCGTTGCCCTGATGGACAGGGAGGTTGAAAAACTGTTTTTT
clone_size: few; v_call: TRBV7-9; j_call: TRBJ1-2; d_call: .; cdr3_aa: CASTRNRRKANYGYTF; cdr3_nt: TGTGCCAGCACCCGTAACCGAAGAAAAGCTAACTATGGCTACACCTTC
clone_size: .; v_call: TRBV6-2/TRBV6-3; j_call: TRBJ2-7; d_call: TRBD2; cdr3_aa: CASSYSAGDAYEQYF; cdr3_nt: TGTGCCAGCAGTTACTCGGCGGGAGATGCCTACGAGCAGTACTTC
clone_size: .; v_call: TRBV9; j_call: TRBJ2-3; d_call: .; cdr3_aa: CASSPRWGLADTQYF; cdr3_nt: TGTGCCAGCAGCCCCCGTTGGGGGTTGGCAGATACGCAGTATTTT
clone_size: .; v_call: TRBV7-2; j_call: TRBJ1-5; d_call: .; cdr3_aa: CASSFGAQPQHF; cdr3_nt: TGTGCCAGCAGCTTTGGCGCTCAGCCCCAGCATTTT
clone_size: few; v_call: TRBV19; j_call: TRBJ2-2; d_call: .; cdr3_aa: CASSIVAGANTGELFF; cdr3_nt: TGTGCCAGTAGTATAGTCGCAGGGGCGAACACCGGGGAGCTGTTTTTT
clone_size: many; v_call: TRBV3-1; j_call: TRBJ2-1; d_call: .; cdr3_aa: CASSLVLGEQFF; cdr3_nt: TGTGCCAGCAGCCTAGTTTTGGGTGAGCAGTTCTTC
clone_size: many; v_call: TRBV12-3/TRBV12-4; j_call: TRBJ1-2; d_call: .; cdr3_aa: CASLRSPYGYTF; cdr3_nt: TGTGCCAGCCTGAGGAGCCCGTATGGCTACACCTTC
clone_size: .; v_call: TRBV7-9; j_call: TRBJ2-1; d_call: .; cdr3_aa: CASSSGRLYNEQFF; cdr3_nt: TGTGCCAGCAGCAGCGGGCGCCTCTACAATGAGCAGTTCTTC
clone_size: few; v_call: TRBV9; j_call: TRBJ1-1; d_call: .; cdr3_aa: CASSGTGTLTEAFF; cdr3_nt: TGTGCCAGCAGCGGTACCGGGACCCTCACTGAAGCTTTCTTT
clone_size: many; v_call: TRBV7-2; j_call: TRBJ2-2; d_call: .; cdr3_aa: CASSYILGGSTGELFF; cdr3_nt: TGTGCCAGCAGCTACATCCTAGGGGGTAGCACCGGGGAGCTGTTTTTT
clone_size: many; v_call: TRBV5-1; j_call: TRBJ2-1; d_call: .; cdr3_aa: CASSSDLNEQFF; cdr3_nt: TGCGCCAGCAGCTCCGACCTTAATGAGCAGTTCTTC
clone_size: many; v_call: TRBV6-1; j_call: TRBJ1-1; d_call: TRBD1; cdr3_aa: CASRTGGTNTEAFF; cdr3_nt: TGTGCCAGCAGGACAGGGGGCACGAACACTGAAGCTTTCTTT
clone_size: .; v_call: TRBV14; j_call: TRBJ1-1; d_call: TRBD1; cdr3_aa: CASSQQTGVTEAFF; cdr3_nt: TGTGCCAGCAGCCAACAGACAGGGGTAACTGAAGCTTTCTTT
clone_size: many; v_call: TRBV7-2; j_call: TRBJ2-3; d_call: TRBD2; cdr3_aa: CASSYSGGFTDTQYF; cdr3_nt: TGTGCCAGCAGCTATAGCGGGGGGTTCACAGATACGCAGTATTTT
clone_size: many; v_call: TRBV28; j_call: TRBJ2-1; d_call: TRBD2; cdr3_aa: CASSPSGSGNEQFF; cdr3_nt: TGTGCCAGCAGTCCTAGCGGGTCCGGCAATGAGCAGTTCTTC
clone_size: .; v_call: TRBV30; j_call: TRBJ1-1; d_call: .; cdr3_aa: CAWSRGAGEAFF; cdr3_nt: TGTGCCTGGAGTAGGGGTGCAGGTGAAGCTTTCTTT
clone_size: many; v_call: TRBV7-3; j_call: TRBJ1-1; d_call: .; cdr3_aa: CASSLRGASEAFF; cdr3_nt: TGTGCCAGCAGCTTAAGGGGGGCAAGTGAAGCTTTCTTT
clone_size: few; v_call: TRBV9; j_call: TRBJ2-7; d_call: TRBD1; cdr3_aa: CASSEMTGGEQYF; cdr3_nt: TGTGCCAGCAGCGAGATGACAGGGGGAGAGCAGTACTTC
clone_size: few; v_call: TRBV5-1; j_call: TRBJ2-7; d_call: .; cdr3_aa: CASSLEAGFYEQYF; cdr3_nt: TGCGCCAGCAGCTTGGAAGCGGGCTTCTACGAGCAGTACTTC
clone_size: many; v_call: TRBV19; j_call: TRBJ1-1; d_call: .; cdr3_aa: CASTQTWSPTEAFF; cdr3_nt: TGTGCCAGTACTCAGACTTGGAGTCCCACTGAAGCTTTCTTT
clone_size: many; v_call: TRBV3-1; j_call: TRBJ1-5; d_call: .; cdr3_aa: CASSSGQLSNQPQHF; cdr3_nt: TGTGCCAGCAGCTCCGGACAGCTTAGCAATCAGCCCCAGCATTTT
clone_size: many; v_call: TRBV7-9; j_call: TRBJ2-1; d_call: .; cdr3_aa: CASSLTETNEQFF; cdr3_nt: TGTGCCAGCAGCTTGACAGAAACCAATGAGCAGTTCTTC
clone_size: many; v_call: TRBV24-1; j_call: TRBJ2-7; d_call: TRBD1; cdr3_aa: CATSAWTGITYEQYF; cdr3_nt: TGTGCCACCAGTGCTTGGACAGGGATAACCTACGAGCAGTACTTC
clone_size: few; v_call: TRBV5-1; j_call: TRBJ1-1; d_call: .; cdr3_aa: CASSHRGHGTEAFF; cdr3_nt: TGCGCCAGCAGCCACCGGGGGCACGGCACTGAAGCTTTCTTT
clone_size: .; v_call: TRBV25-1; j_call: TRBJ1-1; d_call: .; cdr3_aa: CASSEYRRYLDRNTEAFF; cdr3_nt: TGTGCCAGCAGTGAATATAGGAGATATTTGGACCGGAACACTGAAGCTTTCTTT
clone_size: many; v_call: TRBV3-1; j_call: TRBJ2-3; d_call: .; cdr3_aa: CASSPFSGGTDTQYF; cdr3_nt: TGTGCCAGCAGCCCCTTTTCCGGGGGCACAGATACGCAGTATTTT
clone_size: many; v_call: TRBV2; j_call: TRBJ1-1; d_call: TRBD1; cdr3_aa: CASLQGARTEAFF; cdr3_nt: TGTGCCAGCTTACAGGGGGCGCGAACTGAAGCTTTCTTT
clone_size: many; v_call: TRBV29-1; j_call: TRBJ2-7; d_call: TRBD1; cdr3_aa: CSVEIWVPGSGQDFSYEQYF; cdr3_nt: TGCAGCGTTGAGATCTGGGTTCCTGGTTCGGGACAGGATTTCTCCTACGAGCAGTACTTC